This T cell receptor (beta chain) is drawn from a study of T cell responses to AZD1222 COVID-19 vaccine listed by TCRdb under 2021. Looking at the study overall: A total of 230 to 250 trial participants underwent TCR sequencing, of whom about 210 had received two doses of AZD1222 and roughly 26 had received two doses of the MenACWY control vaccine. Trial participants were enrolled by age into 18-55, 56-69 and 70-plus year subgroups, with about 150, 28 and 57 TCR-sequenced participants respectively. Study-wide findings and limitations: CD4 TCRs associated with the vaccine covered the entire spike protein, and the dominant responses were in regions 160-218 and 743-854. Because no day 14 peak-response samples were available, the repertoires could be characterized only after the peak T cell response. Reportedly, close to half of the unique spike-specific TCRs recognized epitopes lying outside the regions that are mutated in the B.1.351 and B.1.1.7 variants. After two AZD1222 doses, spike-specific TCR breadth and depth were significantly higher than at day 0 and than in MenACWY recipients. Participants were mostly white British and included more females than males, and it was suggested by the authors that clonal diversity may have been underestimated. The 56-69-year group was small, and its depth increase did not reach significance, likely because of low power. Conclusions about previously exposed vaccinees are limited because only six or seven AZD1222 recipients were SARS-CoV-2 seropositive at baseline.

The time point label of this sample denotes: about 28 days (+/-7) after the second vaccine dose. Because spike-specific TCR depth and breadth did not differ between the two schedules, AZD1222 recipients who got a second dose at roughly 4 weeks were pooled with those who got a second dose at roughly 12 weeks. Samples from vaccinated people were obtained from the UK trials COV001 and COV002, which included a single-blind randomized controlled phase 2/3 trial of AZD1222 (ChAdOx1 nCoV-19) in healthy adults. For TCRbeta chain sequencing, PBMC samples were collected from trial participants at day 0 and at day 28 after the second dose. The CDR3 runs 15 amino acids, cysteine and phenylalanine included. Kept here is only the CDR3 DNA, which spans 45 bases and is read in frame from base 1. At the junction V is shortened by 3 bases and J by 6 bases, with 12 bases in between. Reading the germline V gene gives CDR1 KGHSH and CDR2 LQKENI.

A word on this clone: No cognate antigen has been identified for it. Base qualities are not provided; no much larger clone lies one nucleotide away.

The CDR3 regions of human TCRbeta chains were analyzed by immunosequencing. The paper's processing steps were these. Repertoire TCRs were checked for matches against a reference library of SARS-CoV-2-specific TCRs that had been generated using the MIRA antigen-specificity platform. Breadth was defined as the fraction of unique TCRs that were SARS-CoV-2-associated. Depth was defined as the fraction of total T cells that were SARS-CoV-2-associated. Using the MIRA data, every spike-specific TCR was mapped to the spike region that the TCR reacted to and assigned to either a CD4 or a CD8 class. Log10-transformed breadth and depth values were compared by one-way ANOVA with Sidak's multiple comparisons tests. The table comes from immuneACCESS by way of TCRdb, which keeps in-frame sequences with V and J called. Part of the clones is missing from these tables; in studies checked, under half for an unresolved V gene and the rest for unknown reasons. From that table come the V and J calls and clone size; the DNA was used to work out D and trimming. The sample profile shows roughly 120,000 clones; roughly 86% of them were found once. The ten largest account for 3% of the sample.

The receptor was derived from an adult who received the AZD1222 COVID-19 vaccine. Sequenced here: peripheral blood, sampled 28 days after the second AZD1222 dose. The V and J genes are TRBV18 and TRBJ1-6, and perhaps TRBD1 as D gene, on 5 matching bases. For the CDR3, the sequence is CASSPRDFSNSPLHF. At the DNA level, the sequence is TGTGCCAGCTCACCCCGGGACTTCTCTAATTCACCCCTCCACTTT.